This T cell receptor (beta chain) was captured by sequencing in a study of blood T cells in healthy people across ages. The use of a sample-barcoded 5' primer and a J-beta primer mix characterized a second PCR of roughly 7 to 11 cycles. TCRdb itself ran the 5' RACE reads through MiXCR, one entry per CDR3 protein. The sample carries hundreds of thousands of distinct CDR3 sequences, under 45% recorded once. This CDR3 is built from 15 residues. Trimming removed 5 bases from V and 0 bases from J, with 14 bases in between. Per the germline V gene, CDR1 is SEHNR and CDR2 is FQNEAQ (reference sequence). This TCR came from a man in his sixties in good health. The sample consisted of blood. The V call is TRBV7-9, the J call TRBJ2-7; D is unresolved. CDR3 sequence: CASSPWESGSYEQYF. CDR3 coding DNA: TGTGCCAGCAGCCCCTGGGAATCAGGCTCCTACGAGCAGTACTTC.